The 23 T cell receptor beta chains listed next were all sequenced from one sample in a study of cytotoxic CD8 clonotypes in ibrutinib-treated CLL. Repertoires were generated with immunoSEQ multiplex PCR, while TCRdb's copy carries only in-frame clones and drops some. The table shows around 150,000 clones, with roughly 84% occurring only once. Sequenced material: PBMCs, taken at disease progression, from a patient treated with ibrutinib. Receptor source: a human donor with chronic lymphocytic leukemia.

This clone was observed once. This chain links TRBV4-2 with TRBJ2-1, with a possible D match to TRBD2 (6 bases). Trimming took 4 bases from V and 9 from J, leaving 22 bases between them. The CDR3 covers 16 residues. The V gene's germline CDR1 is LGHNA and CDR2 YNFKEQ. CDR3 nucleotide sequence: TGTGCCAGCAGCCCGGGCTATTGGCGGGATGTACCTGAGCAGTTCTTC. It is translated as CASSPGYWRDVPEQFF.

This clone occurred once. This chain connects TRBV5-1 to TRBJ2-7; D remains unclear. CDR1 is SGHRS and CDR2 is YFSETQ in the germline V gene. V lost 5 bases, J lost 5 bases, and 11 bases lay in between. The CDR3 is 12 amino acids. For the CDR3, the DNA is TGCGCCAGCAGGTCGGGCGTCGACGAGCAGTACTTC. Translated, it gives CASRSGVDEQYF.

The chain is built from TRBV7-3 and TRBJ1-1, with D tentatively TRBD1 (5 bases). Per germline, CDR1 SGHTA and CDR2 FQGTGA. This CDR3 is built from 14 residues. V lost 6 bases, J lost 1 base, and 12 bases lay in between. The CDR3 loop is CASSNRGQNTEAFF. For the CDR3, the DNA is TGTGCCAGCAGTAATAGAGGACAGAACACTGAAGCTTTCTTT.

This clone was detected once. CDR3 coding DNA: TGTGCCAGCACTCTCCATGGTGTGAGGAACACTGAAGCTTTCTTT. Translation: CASTLHGVRNTEAFF. The V call is TRBV2, the J call TRBJ1-1; D uncertain. V lost 7 bases, J lost 1 base, and 16 bases lay in between. This CDR3 is 15 amino acids long. Germline V CDR1 and CDR2: SNHLY, FYNNEI. The full variable domain, with the rest looked up from reference TRBV2 and TRBJ1-1, is EPEVTQTPSHQVTQMGQEVILRCVPISNHLYFYWYRQILGQKVEFLVSFYNNEISEKSEIFDDQFSVERPDGSNFTLKIRSTKLEDSAMYFCASTLHGVRNTEAFFGQGTRLTVV.

The chain joins TRBV30 to TRBJ2-5, with TRBD1 as a possible D gene (6 bases). This CDR3 has 13 residues. In germline, CDR1 is GTSNPN, CDR2 SVGIG (reference sequence). V lost 3 bases and J 3 bases, leaving 11 bases between the germline ends. This CDR3 reads CAWRAPGEETQYF. The DNA of the CDR3 is TGTGCCTGGAGAGCCCCAGGGGAAGAGACCCAGTACTTC.

Regarding this clone: This sample includes further DNA sequences coding for the same CDR3. The chain has TRBV20-1 and TRBJ1-2; D remains unclear. The germline CDR1 and CDR2 sequences are DFQATT and SNEGSKA (reference sequence). Deletions cut 3 bases from V and 5 bases from J, with 4 bases between. The CDR3 totals 10 residues. The CDR3 region is CSASGYGYTF. The CDR3 nucleotides are TGCAGTGCTAGTGGGTATGGCTACACCTTC.

This chain connects TRBV28 to TRBJ2-7; D perhaps matches TRBD2 (6 bases). The CDR3 has 14 residues. CDR1 and CDR2 from the germline V gene are MDHEN and SYDVKM. The V and J ends lost 8 bases and 4 bases respectively, with 18 bases between them. The CDR3 region has the DNA TGTGCCAGCCGCATTACGGGGAGGCAGTACGAGCAGTACTTC. Its protein product is CASRITGRQYEQYF.

The chain recombines TRBV19 with TRBJ1-5, with D perhaps TRBD1 (5 bases). V was shortened by 5 bases and J by 5 bases, with 10 bases between the two germline ends. This CDR3 is built from 13 residues. The germline V gene has CDR1 LNHDA and CDR2 SQIVND (reference sequence). CDR3 DNA sequence: TGTGCCAGTAGTGCCGGGGGACATCAGCCCCAGCATTTT. It encodes CASSAGGHQPQHF.

J is TRBJ2-2 and V is TRBV27, with D perhaps TRBD2 (6 bases). The germline V gene has CDR1 MNHEY and CDR2 SMNVEV (reference sequence). V was shortened by 0 bases and J by 7 bases, with 12 bases between the two germline ends. The CDR3 runs 15 residues. In DNA, the CDR3 is TGTGCCAGCAGTTTATCCGGGAGCGGCGGCGGGGAGCTGTTTTTT. Translated, it gives CASSLSGSGGGELFF.

This clone was seen a few times. CDR3 sequence reads: CASSPPNGFEQYF. In nucleotides, the CDR3 is TGTGCCAGCAGCCCCCCAAATGGGTTTGAGCAGTACTTC. V is TRBV7-6 and J is TRBJ2-7, with D uncertain. V lost 5 bases, J lost 7 bases, and 15 bases lay in between. The CDR3 covers 13 residues. Germline CDR1 reads SGHVS; CDR2 reads FNYEAQ.

The gene calls are TRBV6-5 and TRBJ2-3; TRBD2 matches 8 bases. After removal of 6 bases from V and 6 bases from J, the junction contained 11 bases not matched to a gene. CDR1 is MNHEY and CDR2 is SVGAGI in the germline V gene. The CDR3 has 15 amino acids. CDR3 protein: CASSGGASGFDTQYF. CDR3 DNA: TGTGCCAGCAGCGGGGGGGCTAGCGGGTTTGATACGCAGTATTTT.

The V call is TRBV12-1, the J call TRBJ2-7; the D segment call TRBD2 is taken from the table without a DNA check. TRBV12-1 is designated a pseudogene. The CDR3 runs 16 residues. CDR3 loop: CASSFLGRGKSYEQYF. The CDR3 DNA sequence: TGTGCCAGCAGCTTTTTGGGTCGGGGGAAATCCTACGAGCAGTACTTC.

The chain combines TRBV6-1 with TRBJ2-1; 9 bases agree with TRBD2. The germline gives CDR1 MNHNS, CDR2 SASEGT. The CDR3 runs 15 residues. Trimming removed 7 bases from V and 4 bases from J; junction bases left unmatched: 8. Here the CDR3 reads CASTRLAEYYNEQFF. CDR3 nucleotide sequence: TGTGCCAGCACCAGACTAGCGGAATATTACAATGAGCAGTTCTTC.

This clone was recorded only once. The chain employs TRBV9 and TRBJ2-1, with TRBD2 matching over 7 bases. The V gene's germline CDR1 is SGDLS and CDR2 YYNGEE. The CDR3 runs 15 residues. V lost 6 bases to trimming and J lost 3 bases; unmatched junction nucleotides: 9. The CDR3 nucleotides read TGTGCCAGCAACGGTGGCGGGAGCGGCTACAATGAGCAGTTCTTC. Translation: CASNGGGSGYNEQFF. Variable domain in full (rest from reference TRBV9 and TRBJ2-1): DSGVTQTPKHLITATGQRVTLRCSPRSGDLSVYWYQQSLDQGLQFLIQYYNGEERAKGNILERFSAQQFPDLHSELNLSSLELGDSALYFCASNGGGSGYNEQFFGPGTRLTVL.

This chain joins TRBV7-9 and TRBJ2-1, with D possibly matching TRBD1 (6 bases). CDR1 and CDR2 from the germline V gene are SEHNR and FQNEAQ (reference sequence). The V and J ends lost 4 bases and 9 bases respectively, with 13 bases between them. The CDR3 contains 13 residues. The CDR3 region has the DNA TGTGCCAGCAGCTACGAACAGGGCGGTGAGCAGTTCTTC. Its protein is CASSYEQGGEQFF.

V and J are TRBV5-6 and TRBJ1-4; D is possibly TRBD1 (5 bases). CDR1 is SGHDT and CDR2 is YYEEEE in the germline V gene. The V gene lost 4 bases and the J gene lost 7 bases, with 14 bases spanning the gap. The CDR3 totals 14 residues. This CDR3 is CASSVGGVSEKLFF. CDR3 in DNA: TGTGCCAGCAGCGTCGGGGGAGTTAGTGAAAAACTGTTTTTT. The full variable domain, completed using reference TRBV5-6 and TRBJ1-4, is DAGVTQSPTHLIKTRGQQVTLRCSPKSGHDTVSWYQQALGQGPQFIFQYYEEEERQRGNFPDRFSGHQFPNYSSELNVNALLLGDSALYLCASSVGGVSEKLFFGSGTQLSVL.

Concerning this clone itself: A read error may produce the germline difference seen at one junction end. J is TRBJ1-5 and V is TRBV29-1, with 7 bases matching TRBD1. Germline V lookup: CDR1 SQVTM, CDR2 ANQGSEA. CDR3 length: 11 amino acids. The CDR3, as DNA: TGCAGCGTTGATGTAGGGACAGCCCCAGCATTT. This translates into CSVDVGTAPAF.

The V call is TRBV5-5, the J call TRBJ1-3; D is unclear. The germline gives CDR1 SGHKS, CDR2 YYEKEE (reference sequence). The CDR3 spans 14 residues. Trimming took off 5 bases at V and 0 bases at J, with 9 bases between the two ends. The chain's CDR3 is CASSNTYSGNTIYF. The CDR3, as DNA: TGTGCCAGCAGTAACACTTACTCTGGAAACACCATATATTTT.

The chain links TRBV19 to TRBJ2-6, with 10 positions matching TRBD1. The V gene end was trimmed by 6 bases and the J gene end by 4 bases; junction bases not matched to a gene: 6. Per germline, CDR1 LNHDA and CDR2 SQIVND (reference sequence). There are 16 residues in the CDR3. CDR3 region: CASSGQGVGGANVLTF. In DNA form, the CDR3 reads TGTGCCAGTAGCGGACAGGGGGTGGGAGGGGCCAACGTCCTGACTTTC.

The chain has TRBV5-1 and TRBJ2-3, with D hard to call. Trimming removed 0 bases at V and 6 bases at J, with 14 bases between. The CDR3 is made up of 15 amino acids. Germline CDR1 SGHRS, CDR2 YFSETQ. The CDR3 reads CASSLEGGTLDTQYF. CDR3 coding DNA: TGCGCCAGCAGCTTGGAGGGCGGTACGCTGGATACGCAGTATTTT. The whole variable domain, filled in from reference TRBV5-1 and TRBJ2-3, reads KAGVTQTPRYLIKTRGQQVTLSCSPISGHRSVSWYQQTPGQGLQFLFEYFSETQRNKGNFPGRFSGRQFSNSRSEMNVSTLELGDSALYLCASSLEGGTLDTQYFGPGTRLTVL.

The chain combines TRBV15 with TRBJ2-4, with TRBD1 as a possible D gene (7 bases). The CDR3 length is 15 residues. Germline assignment: CDR1 LNHNV and CDR2 YYDKDF (reference sequence). V lost 6 bases and J 1 base, leaving 13 bases between the germline ends. The CDR3 loop is CATRAGTAAKNIQYF. CDR3 coding DNA: TGTGCCACCAGGGCGGGGACAGCGGCCAAAAACATTCAGTACTTC.

The chain recombines TRBV28 with TRBJ2-5; weak D call: TRBD2 (6 bases). The CDR3 runs to 18 residues. Germline CDR1 MDHEN, CDR2 SYDVKM. Trimming stripped 2 bases from V and 11 bases from J, with 30 bases between. CDR3 loop: CASSLDITGAGQDGAQYF. The CDR3 bases are TGTGCCAGCAGTTTAGACATCACCGGTGCGGGGCAGGATGGAGCTCAGTACTTC.

CDR3 amino acids: CASSQEWGGYTF. CDR3 in DNA: TGCGCCAGCAGCCAAGAGTGGGGAGGCTACACCTTC. This chain connects TRBV4-3 to TRBJ1-2, with D hard to call. Per germline, CDR1 LGHNA and CDR2 YSLEER. Trimming left V 0 bases short and J 8 bases short, with 7 bases between. The CDR3 consists of 12 residues.